The rows below give T cell receptor beta chains drawn from one sample of a study of identical twins. TCRdb fed the 5' RACE reads into MiXCR, producing one record per CDR3 protein. The sample has 500,000 to 700,000 distinct CDR3 sequences, 7.1% seen once; the top ten hold 1.6%. The data also belong to a second study, concerning yellow fever vaccine responses in identical twins.

The sequencing sample was made of PBMCs. The receptor set was obtained from a woman under 30 in good health. CDR3s include the opening cysteine and the closing phenylalanine or tryptophan. The D gene is left open where the match is weak. Only some rows state a clone size, as once, few, many or a class for expanded clones.

size	J	D	V	CDR3	DNA
many	TRBJ2-4	-	TRBV7-9	CASSLGAGLAKNIQYF	TGTGCCAGCAGCTTAGGGGCAGGACTAGCCAAAAACATTCAGTACTTC
many	TRBJ1-1	-	TRBV10-3	CAISEKWEISNTEAFF	TGTGCCATCAGTGAGAAATGGGAGATTTCGAACACTGAAGCTTTCTTT
few	TRBJ2-1	-	TRBV11-2	CASSLGVPYGAPSEQFF	TGTGCCAGCAGCTTAGGAGTCCCATATGGGGCCCCGAGTGAGCAGTTCTTC
many	TRBJ1-1	-	TRBV15	CATSQGFNTEAFF	TGTGCCACCAGTCAGGGATTTAACACTGAAGCTTTCTTT
many	TRBJ1-4	-	TRBV4-1	CASSLIRNPNEKLFF	TGCGCCAGCAGCCTGATCAGAAATCCTAATGAAAAACTGTTTTTT
many	TRBJ2-4	TRBD2	TRBV12-3/TRBV12-4	CASSPTSLGAKNIQYF	TGTGCCAGCAGTCCGACTAGCCTGGGGGCCAAAAACATTCAGTACTTC
many	TRBJ1-1	-	TRBV5-1	CASSLGMGRVNTEAFF	TGCGCCAGCAGCTTGGGAATGGGGAGAGTAAACACTGAAGCTTTCTTT
many	TRBJ1-6	-	TRBV11-2	CASSSGLIPSSYNSPLHF	TGTGCCAGCAGCTCGGGACTGATTCCCAGCTCCTATAATTCACCCCTCCACTTT
many	TRBJ2-1	-	TRBV29-1	CSVEILVATYTPEFF	TGCAGCGTTGAAATCTTAGTGGCTACATATACACCAGAGTTCTTC
few	TRBJ1-3	-	TRBV27	CASSFQATGSGNTIYF	TGTGCCAGCAGTTTTCAGGCGACAGGTTCCGGAAACACCATATATTTT
-	TRBJ2-6	-	TRBV18	CASSPPAPFHSGANVLTF	TGTGCCAGCTCACCACCTGCTCCCTTCCACTCTGGGGCCAACGTCCTGACTTTC
many	TRBJ2-1	TRBD2	TRBV29-1	CSASTSGAQPIRVF	TGCAGTGCATCGACTAGCGGGGCCCAACCAATACGGGTCTTC
many	TRBJ2-3	-	TRBV18	CASSPWGADTQYF	TGTGCCAGCAGCCCCTGGGGTGCAGATACGCAGTATTTT
few	TRBJ2-5	TRBD2	TRBV20-1	CSATLAGLVAQYF	TGCAGTGCCACACTAGCGGGACTGGTTGCCCAGTACTTC
-	TRBJ2-5	TRBD2	TRBV12-3/TRBV12-4	CASSLLQGGRETQYF	TGTGCCAGCAGTTTGTTGCAGGGAGGGCGAGAGACCCAGTACTTC
-	TRBJ2-3	-	TRBV15	CATSRGGLGGTDTQYF	TGTGCCACCAGCAGGGGAGGATTAGGGGGCACAGATACGCAGTATTTT
-	TRBJ1-6	TRBD1	TRBV11-2	CASSRTGISSPLHF	TGTGCCAGCAGCCGGACAGGAATAAGCTCACCCCTCCACTTT